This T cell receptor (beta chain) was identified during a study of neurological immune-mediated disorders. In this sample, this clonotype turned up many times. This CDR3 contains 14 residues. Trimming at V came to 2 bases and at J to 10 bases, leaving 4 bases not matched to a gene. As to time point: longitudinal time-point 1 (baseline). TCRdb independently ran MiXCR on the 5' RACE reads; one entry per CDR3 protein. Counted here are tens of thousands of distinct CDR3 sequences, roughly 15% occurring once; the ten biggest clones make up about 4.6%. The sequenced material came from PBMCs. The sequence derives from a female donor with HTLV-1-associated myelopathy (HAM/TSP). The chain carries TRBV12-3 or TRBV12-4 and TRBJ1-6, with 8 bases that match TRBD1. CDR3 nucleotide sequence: TGTGCCAGCAGTTTAAACAGGGGGGACTCACCCCTCCACTTT. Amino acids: CASSLNRGDSPLHF.